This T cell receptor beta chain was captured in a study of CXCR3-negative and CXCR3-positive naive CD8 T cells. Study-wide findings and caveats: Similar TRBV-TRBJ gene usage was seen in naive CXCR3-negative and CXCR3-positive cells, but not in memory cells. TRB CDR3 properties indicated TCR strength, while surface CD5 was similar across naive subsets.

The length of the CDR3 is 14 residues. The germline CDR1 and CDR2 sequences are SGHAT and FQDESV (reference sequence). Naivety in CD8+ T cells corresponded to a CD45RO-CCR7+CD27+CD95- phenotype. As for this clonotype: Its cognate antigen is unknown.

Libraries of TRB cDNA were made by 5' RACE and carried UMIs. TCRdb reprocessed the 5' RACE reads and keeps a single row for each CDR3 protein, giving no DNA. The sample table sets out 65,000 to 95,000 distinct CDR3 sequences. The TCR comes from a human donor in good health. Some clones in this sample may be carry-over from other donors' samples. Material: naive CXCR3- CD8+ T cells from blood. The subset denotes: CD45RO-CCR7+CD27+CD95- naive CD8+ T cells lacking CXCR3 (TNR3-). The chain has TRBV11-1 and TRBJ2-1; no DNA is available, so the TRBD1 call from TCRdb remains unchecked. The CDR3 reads CASSLNQGRGEQFF.